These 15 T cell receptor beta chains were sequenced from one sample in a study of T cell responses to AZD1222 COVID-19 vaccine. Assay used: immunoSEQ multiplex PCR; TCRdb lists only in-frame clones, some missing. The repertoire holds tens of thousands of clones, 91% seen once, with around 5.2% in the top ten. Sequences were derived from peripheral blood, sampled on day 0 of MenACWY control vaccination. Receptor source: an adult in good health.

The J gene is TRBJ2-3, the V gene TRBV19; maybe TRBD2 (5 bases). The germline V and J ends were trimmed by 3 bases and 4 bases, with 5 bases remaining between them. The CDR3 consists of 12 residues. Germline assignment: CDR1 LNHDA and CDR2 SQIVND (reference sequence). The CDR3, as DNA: TGTGCCAGTAGTATGAGGGCAGATACGCAGTATTTT. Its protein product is CASSMRADTQYF.

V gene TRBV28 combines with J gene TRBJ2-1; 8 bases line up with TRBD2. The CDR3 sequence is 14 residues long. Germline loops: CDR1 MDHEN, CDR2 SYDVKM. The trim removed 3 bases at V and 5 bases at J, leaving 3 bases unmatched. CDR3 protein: CASSLRGADNEQFF. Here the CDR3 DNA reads TGTGCCAGCAGTTTGCGGGGGGCAGACAATGAGCAGTTCTTC.

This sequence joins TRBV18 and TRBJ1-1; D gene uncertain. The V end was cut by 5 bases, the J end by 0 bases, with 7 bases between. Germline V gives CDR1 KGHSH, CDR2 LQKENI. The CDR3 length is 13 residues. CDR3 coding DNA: TGTGCCAGCTCAGCTGGAATGAACACTGAAGCTTTCTTT. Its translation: CASSAGMNTEAFF.

The CDR3, as DNA: TGTGCCAGTAGTATTGGGCACTCCTACGAGCAGTACTTC. Its protein product is CASSIGHSYEQYF. This sequence joins TRBV19 and TRBJ2-7; D gene ambiguous. Germline CDR1 LNHDA, CDR2 SQIVND (reference sequence). Trimming took 3 bases from V and 0 from J, leaving 6 bases between them. The CDR3 spans 13 residues.

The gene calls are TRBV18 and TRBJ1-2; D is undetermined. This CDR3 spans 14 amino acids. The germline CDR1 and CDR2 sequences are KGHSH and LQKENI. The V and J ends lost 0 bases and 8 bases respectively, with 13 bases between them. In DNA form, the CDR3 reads TGTGCCAGCTCACCACCCTTGGCAGGCGAGGGCTACACCTTC. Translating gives CASSPPLAGEGYTF.

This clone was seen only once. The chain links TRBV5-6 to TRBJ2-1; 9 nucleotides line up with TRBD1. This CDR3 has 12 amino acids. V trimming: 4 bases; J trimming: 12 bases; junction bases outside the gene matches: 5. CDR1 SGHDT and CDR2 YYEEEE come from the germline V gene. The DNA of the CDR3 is TGTGCCAGCAGCCCACGGGACAGGGCGCAGTTCTTC. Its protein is CASSPRDRAQFF.

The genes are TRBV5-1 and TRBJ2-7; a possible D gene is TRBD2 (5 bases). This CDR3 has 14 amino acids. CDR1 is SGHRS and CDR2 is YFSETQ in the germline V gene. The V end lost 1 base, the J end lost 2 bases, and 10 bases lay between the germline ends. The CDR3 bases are TGCGCCAGCAGCTTGATTCCGGGAACCTACGAGCAGTACTTC. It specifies CASSLIPGTYEQYF.

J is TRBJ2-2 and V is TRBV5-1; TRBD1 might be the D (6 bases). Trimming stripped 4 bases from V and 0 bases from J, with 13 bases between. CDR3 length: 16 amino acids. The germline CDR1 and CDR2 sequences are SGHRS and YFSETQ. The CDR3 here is CASSPQGATNTGELFF. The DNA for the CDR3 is TGCGCCAGCAGCCCACAGGGAGCTACGAACACCGGGGAGCTGTTTTTT.

CDR3 protein: CASSLGGLTEAFF. CDR3 nucleotides: TGTGCCAGCAGCTTGGGGGGGTTGACTGAAGCTTTCTTT. The chain carries TRBV11-2 and TRBJ1-1, with D perhaps TRBD1 (5 bases). Germline loops: CDR1 SGHAT, CDR2 FQNNGV. V dropped 3 bases and J dropped 5 bases, with 10 bases sitting between them. The CDR3 length is 13 residues.

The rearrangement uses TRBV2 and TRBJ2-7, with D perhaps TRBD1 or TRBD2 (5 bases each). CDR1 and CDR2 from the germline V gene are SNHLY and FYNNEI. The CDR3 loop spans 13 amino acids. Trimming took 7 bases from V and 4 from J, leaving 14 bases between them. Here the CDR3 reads CASTRDGRYEQYF. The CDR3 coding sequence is TGTGCCAGCACCCGGGACGGCCGTTACGAGCAGTACTTC.

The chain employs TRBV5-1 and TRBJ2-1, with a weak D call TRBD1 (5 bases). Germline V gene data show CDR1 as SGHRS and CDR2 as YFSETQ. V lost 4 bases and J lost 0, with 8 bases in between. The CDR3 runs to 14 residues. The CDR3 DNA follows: TGCGCCAGCAGCGATCAGGGCTCCTACAATGAGCAGTTCTTC. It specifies CASSDQGSYNEQFF. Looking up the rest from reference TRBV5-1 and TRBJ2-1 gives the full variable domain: KAGVTQTPRYLIKTRGQQVTLSCSPISGHRSVSWYQQTPGQGLQFLFEYFSETQRNKGNFPGRFSGRQFSNSRSEMNVSTLELGDSALYLCASSDQGSYNEQFFGPGTRLTVL.

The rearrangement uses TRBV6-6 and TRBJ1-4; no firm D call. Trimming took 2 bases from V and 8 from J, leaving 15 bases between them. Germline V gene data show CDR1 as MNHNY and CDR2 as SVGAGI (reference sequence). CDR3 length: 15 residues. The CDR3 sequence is CASSYPEDSQEKLFF. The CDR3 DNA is TGTGCCAGCAGTTACCCTGAGGATTCACAGGAAAAACTGTTTTTT.

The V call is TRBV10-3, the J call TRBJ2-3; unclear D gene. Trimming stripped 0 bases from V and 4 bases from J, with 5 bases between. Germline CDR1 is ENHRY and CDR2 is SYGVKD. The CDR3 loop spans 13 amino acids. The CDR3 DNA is TGTGCCATCAGTGAGTCGCTAGCAGATACGCAGTATTTT. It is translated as CAISESLADTQYF.

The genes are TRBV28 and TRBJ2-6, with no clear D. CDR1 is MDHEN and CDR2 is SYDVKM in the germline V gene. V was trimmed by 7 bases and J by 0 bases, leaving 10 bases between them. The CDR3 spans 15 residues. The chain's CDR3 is CASTFVNSGANVLTF. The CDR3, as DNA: TGTGCCAGCACCTTTGTAAACTCTGGGGCCAACGTCCTGACTTTC.

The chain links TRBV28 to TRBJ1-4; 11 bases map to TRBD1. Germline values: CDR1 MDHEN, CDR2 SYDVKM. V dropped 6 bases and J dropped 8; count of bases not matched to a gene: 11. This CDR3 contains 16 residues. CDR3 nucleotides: TGTGCCAGCAGCTCAGCTCCGGGACAGGGGGTGGAAAAACTGTTTTTT. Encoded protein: CASSSAPGQGVEKLFF.